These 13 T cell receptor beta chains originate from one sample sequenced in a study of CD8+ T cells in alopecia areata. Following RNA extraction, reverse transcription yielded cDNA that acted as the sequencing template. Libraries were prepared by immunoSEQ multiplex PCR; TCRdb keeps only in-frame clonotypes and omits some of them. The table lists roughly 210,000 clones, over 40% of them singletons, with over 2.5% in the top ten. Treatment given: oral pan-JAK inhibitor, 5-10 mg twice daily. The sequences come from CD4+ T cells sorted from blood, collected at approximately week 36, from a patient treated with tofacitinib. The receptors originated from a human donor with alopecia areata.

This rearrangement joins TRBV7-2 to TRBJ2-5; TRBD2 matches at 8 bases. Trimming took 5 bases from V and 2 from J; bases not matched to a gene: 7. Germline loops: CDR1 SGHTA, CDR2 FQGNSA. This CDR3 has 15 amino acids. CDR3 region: CASSHPTSGQETQYF. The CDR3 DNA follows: TGTGCCAGCAGCCACCCCACTAGCGGACAAGAGACCCAGTACTTC. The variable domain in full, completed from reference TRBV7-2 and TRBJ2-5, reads GAGVSQSPSNKVTEKGKDVELRCDPISGHTALYWYRQSLGQGLEFLIYFQGNSAPDKSGLPSDRFSAERTGGSVSTLTIQRTQQEDSAVYLCASSHPTSGQETQYFGPGTRLLVL.

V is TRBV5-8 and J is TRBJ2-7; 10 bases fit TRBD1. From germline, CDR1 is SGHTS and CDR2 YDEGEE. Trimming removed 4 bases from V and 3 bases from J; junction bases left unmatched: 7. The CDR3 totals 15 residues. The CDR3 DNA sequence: TGTGCCAGCAGCGCGACAGGGGGCCGAAGCTACGAGCAGTACTTC. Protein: CASSATGGRSYEQYF.

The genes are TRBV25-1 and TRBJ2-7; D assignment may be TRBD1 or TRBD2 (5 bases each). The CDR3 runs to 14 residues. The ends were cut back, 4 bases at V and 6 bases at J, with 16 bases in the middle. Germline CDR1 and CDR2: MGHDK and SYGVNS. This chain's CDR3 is CASSADTRGSEQYF. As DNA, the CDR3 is TGTGCCAGCAGTGCGGACACCCGAGGGTCCGAGCAGTACTTC.

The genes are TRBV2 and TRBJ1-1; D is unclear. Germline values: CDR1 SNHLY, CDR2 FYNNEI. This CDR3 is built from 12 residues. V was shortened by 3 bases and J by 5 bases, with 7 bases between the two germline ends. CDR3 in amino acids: CASSEPETEAFF. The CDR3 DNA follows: TGTGCCAGCAGTGAGCCCGAGACTGAAGCTTTCTTT.

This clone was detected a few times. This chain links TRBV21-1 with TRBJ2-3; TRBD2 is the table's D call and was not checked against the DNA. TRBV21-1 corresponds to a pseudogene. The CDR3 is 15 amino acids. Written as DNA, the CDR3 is TGTGCCAGCAGCAACCCTCTGACTAGCACAGATACGCAGTATTTT. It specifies CASSNPLTSTDTQYF.

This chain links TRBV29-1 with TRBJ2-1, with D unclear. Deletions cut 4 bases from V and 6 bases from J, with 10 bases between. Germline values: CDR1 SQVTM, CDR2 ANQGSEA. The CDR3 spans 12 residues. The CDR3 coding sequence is TGCAGCGTTGGACTTGTTGGCAATGAGCAGTTCTTC. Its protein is CSVGLVGNEQFF.

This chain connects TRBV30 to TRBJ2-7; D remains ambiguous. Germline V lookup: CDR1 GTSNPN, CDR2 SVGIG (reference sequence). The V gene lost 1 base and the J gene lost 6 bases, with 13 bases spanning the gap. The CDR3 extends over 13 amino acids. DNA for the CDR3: TGTGCCTGGAGTGGGGCGCACGGATCCGAGCAGTACTTC. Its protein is CAWSGAHGSEQYF.

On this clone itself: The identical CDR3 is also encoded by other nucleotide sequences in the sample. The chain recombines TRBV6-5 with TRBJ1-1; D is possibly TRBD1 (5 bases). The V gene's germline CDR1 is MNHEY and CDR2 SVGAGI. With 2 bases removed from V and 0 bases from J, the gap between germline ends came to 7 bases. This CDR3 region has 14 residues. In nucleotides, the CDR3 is TGTGCCAGCAGTTACGGGGCACTGAACACTGAAGCTTTCTTT. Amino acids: CASSYGALNTEAFF.

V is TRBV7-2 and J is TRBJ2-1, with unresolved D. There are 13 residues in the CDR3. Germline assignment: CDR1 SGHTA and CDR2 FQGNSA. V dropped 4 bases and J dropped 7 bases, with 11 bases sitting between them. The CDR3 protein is CASSSLAVNEQFF. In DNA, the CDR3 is TGTGCCAGCAGCTCACTGGCGGTAAATGAGCAGTTCTTC.

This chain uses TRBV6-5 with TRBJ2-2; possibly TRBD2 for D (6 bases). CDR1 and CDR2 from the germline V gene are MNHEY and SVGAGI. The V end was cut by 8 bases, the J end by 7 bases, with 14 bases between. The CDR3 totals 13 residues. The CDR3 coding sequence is TGTGCCAGCGGGAGGAACCGAGACGGGGAGCTGTTTTTT. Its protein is CASGRNRDGELFF.

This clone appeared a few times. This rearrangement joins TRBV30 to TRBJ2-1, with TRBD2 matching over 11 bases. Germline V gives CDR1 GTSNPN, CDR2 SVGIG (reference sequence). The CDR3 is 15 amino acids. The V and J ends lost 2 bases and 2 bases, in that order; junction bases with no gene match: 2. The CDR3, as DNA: TGTGCCTGGAGTACGGGACTAGCGGCCTACAATGAGCAGTTCTTC. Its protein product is CAWSTGLAAYNEQFF.

The CDR3 bases are TGCAGCGTTTTGGCCCAAGCAGATACGCAGTATTTT. Protein: CSVLAQADTQYF. This chain uses TRBV29-1 with TRBJ2-3; D is unresolved. The V gene lost 5 bases and the J gene lost 4 bases, with 10 bases spanning the gap. This CDR3 is built from 12 residues. Looked up from germline, CDR1 is SQVTM and CDR2 is ANQGSEA.

Here the CDR3 DNA reads TGTGCCAGCAGCTACGGACCCACTGAAGCTTTCTTT. This sequence encodes CASSYGPTEAFF. The V gene is TRBV5-4, the J gene TRBJ1-1; D is ambiguous. V was cut by 3 bases and J by 4 bases, with 7 bases left in between. The CDR3 spans 12 residues. CDR1 and CDR2 (germline): SGHNT, YYREEE (reference sequence). Complete variable domain (other parts from reference TRBV5-4 and TRBJ1-1): ETGVTQSPTHLIKTRGQQVTLRCSSQSGHNTVSWYQQALGQGPQFIFQYYREEENGRGNFPPRFSGLQFPNYSSELNVNALELDDSALYLCASSYGPTEAFFGQGTRLTVV.